This T cell receptor beta chain was retrieved from a study of T cells in Graves' hyperthyroidism and ophthalmopathy. Stable hyperthyroidism: no ophthalmopathy progression over 18 months of follow-up. Diagnosis of hyperthyroidism was new in patients aged 18 to 65, and its duration was under 2 months. Researchers took RNA transcripts and amplified the TCR beta CDR3 regions from them. A set of HTBI primers served as the primers for a first-round RT-PCR of the TCR CDR3. MiXCR, run by TCRdb on the multiplex PCR reads, gives a single entry per CDR3 protein. The sample includes about 500,000 distinct CDR3 sequences, approximately 15% of them seen just once. Unmatched junction bases numbered 7, after V lost 3 bases and J lost 3 bases. This CDR3 is 14 amino acids long. From germline, CDR1 is DFQATT and CDR2 SNEGSKA (reference sequence). A few counts support this clonotype. Its antigen is as yet unknown. Study outcomes and limitations: The model predicted ophthalmopathy a median approximately six months before onset.

The chain combines TRBV20-1 with TRBJ1-1, with 7 positions matching TRBD1. The clonotype was recovered from a woman aged 18-29 years with Graves' hyperthyroidism. Sequencing was carried out using blood. The CDR3 loop reads CSARPTGVHTEAFF. CDR3 nucleotide sequence: TGCAGTGCTAGGCCTACAGGGGTTCACACTGAAGCTTTCTTT.